This record looks at one T cell receptor beta chain sequence and its context. Only in-frame clones appear in the TCRdb table, and some are missing; sequencing was by immunoSEQ multiplex PCR. The table has around 100,000 clones, roughly 84% seen once. The entry originates in a study of blood T cell repertoires in COVID-19. Across the study: The cDNA or gDNA used as material had been derived from T cells, B-cell-depleted T cells, or PBMCs.

V shed 11 bases and J shed 0 bases, with 13 bases lying between them. Germline CDR1 and CDR2: MDHEN and SYDVKM. The length of the CDR3 is 14 residues. Material for sequencing was peripheral blood. This clonotype originated in a woman in her 70s with acute or convalescent COVID-19. The chain is built from TRBV28 and TRBJ2-2; the D gene is possibly TRBD2 (7 bases). The CDR3 protein is CAGRGTANTGELFF. CDR3 sequence (DNA): TGTGCCGGGAGGGGGACGGCGAACACCGGGGAGCTGTTTTTT. The full variable domain, rest sourced from reference TRBV28 and TRBJ2-2, is DVKVTQSSRYLVKRTGEKVFLECVQDMDHENMFWYRQDPGLGLRLIYFSYDVKMKEKGDIPEGYSVSREKKERFSLILESASTNQTSMYLCAGRGTANTGELFFGEGSRLTVL.